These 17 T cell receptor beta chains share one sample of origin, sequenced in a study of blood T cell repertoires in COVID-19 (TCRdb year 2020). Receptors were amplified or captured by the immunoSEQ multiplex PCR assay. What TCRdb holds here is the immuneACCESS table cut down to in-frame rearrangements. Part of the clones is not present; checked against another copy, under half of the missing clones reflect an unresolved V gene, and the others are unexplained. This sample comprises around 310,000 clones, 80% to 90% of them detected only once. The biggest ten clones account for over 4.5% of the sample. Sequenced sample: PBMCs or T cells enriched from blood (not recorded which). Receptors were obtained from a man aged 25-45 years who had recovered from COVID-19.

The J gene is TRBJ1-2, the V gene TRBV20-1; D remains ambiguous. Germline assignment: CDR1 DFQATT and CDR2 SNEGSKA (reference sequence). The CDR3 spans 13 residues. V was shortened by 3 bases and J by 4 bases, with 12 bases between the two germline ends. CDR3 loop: CSASLVQTYGYTF. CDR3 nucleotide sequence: TGCAGTGCTAGTTTGGTACAGACCTATGGCTACACCTTC.

DNA of the CDR3: TGTGCCAGCAGCCTAAGGGGCGTAGACTATGGCTACACCTTC. It encodes CASSLRGVDYGYTF. V is TRBV4-2 and J is TRBJ1-2; D is possibly TRBD1 (5 bases). Germline V gives CDR1 LGHNA, CDR2 YNFKEQ. Trimming took 4 bases from V and 3 from J, leaving 12 bases between them. This CDR3 is built from 14 residues.

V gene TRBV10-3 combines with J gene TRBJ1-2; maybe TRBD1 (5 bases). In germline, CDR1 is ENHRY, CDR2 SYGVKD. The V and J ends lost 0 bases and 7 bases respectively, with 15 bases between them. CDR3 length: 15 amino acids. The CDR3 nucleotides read TGTGCCATCAGTGAGTCGGGGGGTCCCCAAAGTGGCTACACCTTC. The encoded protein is CAISESGGPQSGYTF.

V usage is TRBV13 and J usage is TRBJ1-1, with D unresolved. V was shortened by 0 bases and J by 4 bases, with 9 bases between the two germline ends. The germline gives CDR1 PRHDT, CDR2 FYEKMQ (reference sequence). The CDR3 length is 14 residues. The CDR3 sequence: CASSLGSLLTEAFF. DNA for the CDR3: TGTGCCAGCAGCTTAGGATCTCTCCTCACTGAAGCTTTCTTT.

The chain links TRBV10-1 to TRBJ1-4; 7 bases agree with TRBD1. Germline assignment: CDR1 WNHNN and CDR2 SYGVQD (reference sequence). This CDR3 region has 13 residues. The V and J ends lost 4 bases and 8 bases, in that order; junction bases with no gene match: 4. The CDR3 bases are TGCGCCAGCAGTGCGACAGGGATGGAAAAACTGTTTTTT. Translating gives CASSATGMEKLFF.

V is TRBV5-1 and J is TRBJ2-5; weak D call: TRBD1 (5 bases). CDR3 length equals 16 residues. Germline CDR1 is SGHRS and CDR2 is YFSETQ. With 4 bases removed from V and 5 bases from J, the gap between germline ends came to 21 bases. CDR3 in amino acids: CASSRQTGREGETQYF. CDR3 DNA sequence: TGCGCCAGCAGCCGGCAAACAGGCAGAGAAGGGGAGACCCAGTACTTC.

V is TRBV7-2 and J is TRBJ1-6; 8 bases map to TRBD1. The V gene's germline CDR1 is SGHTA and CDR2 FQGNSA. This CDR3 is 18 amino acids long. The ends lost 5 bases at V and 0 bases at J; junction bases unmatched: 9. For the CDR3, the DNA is TGTGCCAGCAGCCATACAGGGGGACCCCTCTCCTATAATTCACCCCTCCACTTT. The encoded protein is CASSHTGGPLSYNSPLHF.

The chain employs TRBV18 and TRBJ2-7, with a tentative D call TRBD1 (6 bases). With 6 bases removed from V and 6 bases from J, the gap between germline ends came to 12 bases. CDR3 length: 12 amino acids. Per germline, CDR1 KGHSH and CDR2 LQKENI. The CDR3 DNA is TGTGCCAGCTCCCAAAGGACAGCCGAGCAGTACTTC. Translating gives CASSQRTAEQYF.

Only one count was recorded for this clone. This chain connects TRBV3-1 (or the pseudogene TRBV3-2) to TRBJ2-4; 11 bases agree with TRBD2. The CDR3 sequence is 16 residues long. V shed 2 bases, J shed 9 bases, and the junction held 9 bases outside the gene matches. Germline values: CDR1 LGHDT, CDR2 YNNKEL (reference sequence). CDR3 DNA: TGTGCCAGCAGCCAATTAATTAGCGGGAGGGTGGGCATTCAGTACTTC. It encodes CASSQLISGRVGIQYF.

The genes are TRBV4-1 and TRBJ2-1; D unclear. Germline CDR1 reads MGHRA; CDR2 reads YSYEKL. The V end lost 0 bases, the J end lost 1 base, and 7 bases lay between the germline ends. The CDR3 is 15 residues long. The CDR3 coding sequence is TGCGCCAGCAGCCAAGAAGAGCTATCCTACAATGAGCAGTTCTTC. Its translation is CASSQEELSYNEQFF.

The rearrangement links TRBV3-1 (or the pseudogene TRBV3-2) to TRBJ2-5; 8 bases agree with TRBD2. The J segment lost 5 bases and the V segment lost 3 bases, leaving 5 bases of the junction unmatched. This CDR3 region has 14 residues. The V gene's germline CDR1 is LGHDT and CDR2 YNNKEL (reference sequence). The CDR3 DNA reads TGTGCCAGCAGCCAGCAGACGGGAGGGGAGACCCAGTACTTC. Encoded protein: CASSQQTGGETQYF.

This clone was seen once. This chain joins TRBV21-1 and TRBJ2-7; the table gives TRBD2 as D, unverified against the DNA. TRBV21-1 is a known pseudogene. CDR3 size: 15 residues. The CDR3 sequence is CASSKPASPTYEQYF. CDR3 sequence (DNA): TGTGCCAGCAGCAAACCAGCTAGCCCCACCTACGAGCAGTACTTC.

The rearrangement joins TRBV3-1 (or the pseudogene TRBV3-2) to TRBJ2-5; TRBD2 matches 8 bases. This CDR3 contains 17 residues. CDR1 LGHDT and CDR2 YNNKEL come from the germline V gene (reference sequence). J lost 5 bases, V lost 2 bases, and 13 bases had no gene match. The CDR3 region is CASSQTPRSGAGETQYF. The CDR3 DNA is TGTGCCAGCAGCCAAACCCCTCGTAGCGGGGCAGGTGAGACCCAGTACTTC.

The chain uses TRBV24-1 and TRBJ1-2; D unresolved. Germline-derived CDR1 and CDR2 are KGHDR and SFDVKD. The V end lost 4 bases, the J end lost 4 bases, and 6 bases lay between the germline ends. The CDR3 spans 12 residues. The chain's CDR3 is CATSDRLYGYTF. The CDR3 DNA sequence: TGTGCCACCAGTGACAGGCTCTATGGCTACACCTTC.

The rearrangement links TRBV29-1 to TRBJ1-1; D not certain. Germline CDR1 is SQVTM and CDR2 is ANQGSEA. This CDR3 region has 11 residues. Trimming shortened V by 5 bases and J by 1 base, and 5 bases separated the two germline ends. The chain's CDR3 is CSVMRNTEAFF. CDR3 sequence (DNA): TGCAGCGTTATGAGGAACACTGAAGCTTTCTTT.

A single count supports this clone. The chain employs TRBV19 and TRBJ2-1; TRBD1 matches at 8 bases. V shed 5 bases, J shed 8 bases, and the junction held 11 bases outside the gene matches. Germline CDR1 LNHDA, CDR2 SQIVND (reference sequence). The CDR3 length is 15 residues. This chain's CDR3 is CASSYWTGRGDEQFF. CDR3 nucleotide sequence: TGTGCCAGTAGTTACTGGACAGGGCGCGGCGATGAGCAGTTCTTC. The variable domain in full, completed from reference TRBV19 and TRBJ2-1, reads DGGITQSPKYLFRKEGQNVTLSCEQNLNHDAMYWYRQDPGQGLRLIYYSQIVNDFQKGDIAEGYSVSREKKESFPLTVTSAQKNPTAFYLCASSYWTGRGDEQFFGPGTRLTVL.

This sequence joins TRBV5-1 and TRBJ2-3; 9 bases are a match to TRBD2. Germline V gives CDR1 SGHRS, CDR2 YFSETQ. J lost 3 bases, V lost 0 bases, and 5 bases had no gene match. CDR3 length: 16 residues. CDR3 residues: CASSLAPSGETDTQYF. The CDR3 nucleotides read TGCGCCAGCAGCTTGGCTCCTAGCGGGGAAACAGATACGCAGTATTTT.